The 15 T cell receptor beta chains reported below all come from one sample, sequenced in a study of cytomegalovirus exposure and HLA in healthy donors. Use of 60 Vbeta and 13 Jbeta primers characterized the PCR. Some clones are missing from TCRdb's copy, which holds only in-frame ones; the method was immunoSEQ multiplex PCR. The sample contains some 120,000 clones, around 85% of which appear only once. The sample comprised PBMCs. These receptors came from a woman younger than 45 in good health and CMV-seropositive.

The chain combines TRBV16 with TRBJ2-1; 10 bases fit TRBD1. This CDR3 is 15 amino acids long. V lost 4 bases and J lost 4; bases outside the gene matches: 4. Germline V gene data show CDR1 as KGHSY and CDR2 as FQNENV. The CDR3 protein is CASSPWTGGYNEQFF. CDR3 nucleotides: TGTGCCAGCAGCCCCTGGACAGGGGGTTACAATGAGCAGTTCTTC.

This clone was recorded once. The sample holds other DNA sequences that translate to the same CDR3. J is TRBJ2-5 and V is TRBV5-1, with 8 bases aligning to TRBD1. The CDR3 spans 14 residues. Germline CDR1 SGHRS, CDR2 YFSETQ. Trimming at V came to 0 bases and at J to 2 bases, leaving 0 bases not matched to a gene. The CDR3 DNA reads as TGCGCCAGCAGCTTGGACAGGGGGCAAGAGACCCAGTACTTC. Protein product: CASSLDRGQETQYF.

The gene calls are TRBV5-1 and TRBJ2-3; TRBD2 matches 9 bases. Losses at the gene ends were 4 bases for V and 4 bases for J; bases not matched to a gene: 10. The CDR3 covers 16 residues. Germline CDR1 SGHRS, CDR2 YFSETQ. The CDR3 region is CASSHPAAGGADTQYF. CDR3 in DNA: TGCGCCAGCAGCCACCCAGCTGCGGGAGGGGCAGATACGCAGTATTTT. Full variable domain (remainder filled in from reference TRBV5-1 and TRBJ2-3): KAGVTQTPRYLIKTRGQQVTLSCSPISGHRSVSWYQQTPGQGLQFLFEYFSETQRNKGNFPGRFSGRQFSNSRSEMNVSTLELGDSALYLCASSHPAAGGADTQYFGPGTRLTVL.

The V and J genes are TRBV2 and TRBJ2-7; TRBD1 aligns across 8 bases. J gave up 5 bases and V 2 bases, and 5 bases lay outside the gene matches. This CDR3 spans 14 amino acids. CDR1 is SNHLY, CDR2 FYNNEI, per germline. Written as DNA, the CDR3 is TGTGCCAGCAGTGAACAGGGGGCGCAAGACGAGCAGTACTTC. It encodes CASSEQGAQDEQYF.

V and J are TRBV29-1 and TRBJ1-1; D not resolved. This CDR3 is built from 13 residues. CDR1 SQVTM and CDR2 ANQGSEA come from the germline V gene. V was cut by 3 bases and J by 0 bases, with 8 bases left in between. The CDR3 bases are TGCAGCGTTGAGGTAGCTATGAACACTGAAGCTTTCTTT. Its protein is CSVEVAMNTEAFF.

V gene TRBV7-9 combines with J gene TRBJ2-1; 8 positions match TRBD1. The trim removed 5 bases at V and 4 bases at J, leaving 13 bases unmatched. Germline CDR1 and CDR2: SEHNR and FQNEAQ (reference sequence). The CDR3 spans 17 residues. The CDR3: CASSQPQGASPYNEQFF. CDR3 coding DNA: TGTGCCAGCAGCCAACCCCAGGGGGCCTCTCCTTACAATGAGCAGTTCTTC.

The V call is TRBV5-1, the J call TRBJ1-1; a weak D match, TRBD1 (5 bases). This CDR3 is built from 14 residues. Germline V lookup: CDR1 SGHRS, CDR2 YFSETQ. With 4 bases removed from V and 1 base from J, the gap between germline ends came to 11 bases. The CDR3 here is CASSAQDTNTEAFF. In nucleotides, the CDR3 is TGCGCCAGCAGCGCACAGGACACGAACACTGAAGCTTTCTTT.

The V and J genes are TRBV28 and TRBJ1-6, with a possible D match to TRBD1 (5 bases). V was shortened by 5 bases and J by 0 bases, with 14 bases between the two germline ends. The V gene's germline CDR1 is MDHEN and CDR2 SYDVKM. The CDR3 totals 17 residues. CDR3 sequence: CASSPPAGSSYNSPLHF. The CDR3 DNA follows: TGTGCCAGCAGTCCCCCGGCAGGGTCCTCCTATAATTCACCCCTCCACTTT.

This clone was seen just once. The chain is built from TRBV7-9 and TRBJ1-5, with TRBD1 as a possible D gene (5 bases). The length of the CDR3 is 14 residues. Germline V lookup: CDR1 SEHNR, CDR2 FQNEAQ (reference sequence). V was trimmed by 5 bases and J by 7 bases, leaving 15 bases between them. The CDR3 region is CASSPLGGGQPQHF. The CDR3 DNA reads as TGTGCCAGCAGCCCACTGGGGGGTGGACAGCCCCAGCATTTT.

The V gene is TRBV6-5, the J gene TRBJ1-1; 8 positions agree with TRBD1. The ends lost 7 bases at V and 6 bases at J; junction bases unmatched: 1. Per the germline V gene, CDR1 is MNHEY and CDR2 is SVGAGI. This CDR3 has 11 residues. CDR3 sequence reads: CASMTGAEAFF. For the CDR3, the DNA is TGTGCCAGCATGACAGGGGCTGAAGCTTTCTTT.

The V and J genes are TRBV18 and TRBJ2-5; D unresolved. Trimming took off 6 bases at V and 3 bases at J, with 11 bases between the two ends. The CDR3 is made up of 13 amino acids. Looked up from germline, CDR1 is KGHSH and CDR2 is LQKENI. The CDR3 sequence: CASSLLGKETQYF. DNA of the CDR3: TGTGCCAGCTCCCTCCTAGGCAAAGAGACCCAGTACTTC.

This clone was seen more than once but under ten times. The chain joins TRBV6-1 to TRBJ1-4; tentatively, D is TRBD1 (5 bases). V shed 2 bases and J shed 5 bases, with 15 bases lying between them. Looked up from germline, CDR1 is MNHNS and CDR2 is SASEGT. This CDR3 has 16 amino acids. The CDR3 DNA is TGTGCCAGCAGTGAACGCGATGGGGCAGGGAATGAAAAACTGTTTTTT. Its protein is CASSERDGAGNEKLFF.

V is TRBV5-6 and J is TRBJ1-1; possibly TRBD1 for D (5 bases). Germline values: CDR1 SGHDT, CDR2 YYEEEE. The CDR3 covers 14 residues. V lost 3 bases to trimming and J lost 6 bases, with 15 bases between them. CDR3 in amino acids: CASSSYSRVAEAFF. DNA of the CDR3: TGTGCCAGCAGCTCCTACTCCAGGGTTGCTGAAGCTTTCTTT. Variable domain in full (rest from reference TRBV5-6 and TRBJ1-1): DAGVTQSPTHLIKTRGQQVTLRCSPKSGHDTVSWYQQALGQGPQFIFQYYEEEERQRGNFPDRFSGHQFPNYSSELNVNALLLGDSALYLCASSSYSRVAEAFFGQGTRLTVV.

Concerning this clone: A read error may produce the germline difference seen at one junction end. The chain joins TRBV2 to TRBJ2-7; weak D call: TRBD1 (5 bases). CDR1 SNHLY and CDR2 FYNNEI come from the germline V gene. The CDR3 sequence is 14 residues long. CDR3 in amino acids: CASSEGASVLEQYF. The CDR3 DNA reads TGTGCCAGCAGCGAAGGGGCCTCCGTCCTCGAGCAGTACTTC.

This clone has only a few counts. The chain has TRBV28 and TRBJ1-2; 8 bases line up with TRBD1. The CDR3 has 12 residues. Per the germline V gene, CDR1 is MDHEN and CDR2 is SYDVKM. V shed 7 bases, J shed 8 bases, and the junction held 6 bases outside the gene matches. The CDR3 loop reads CASTSRDRGYTF. Written as DNA, the CDR3 is TGTGCCAGCACGTCCCGGGACAGGGGCTACACCTTC.